The table lists the clone carrying this T cell receptor beta chain with many counts. This beta chain is a stray sequence in a library constructed for alpha chains; its clone size is not meaningful. This sample stems from a study of spatial heterogeneity in lung cancer. Trimming removed 5 bases from V and 2 bases from J, with 18 bases in between. The germline V gene has CDR1 SGHTA and CDR2 FQGNSA. This CDR3 has 17 residues. Every TCR cDNA molecule carried a tag that served as a unique molecular identifier. TCRdb itself ran the 5' RACE reads through MiXCR, one entry per CDR3 protein. Here the sample spans thousands of distinct CDR3 sequences, roughly 4.5% being singletons. The time point denotes: sample taken at primary tumor resection. The sequenced material consisted of unsorted whole RNA from tumor, nontumor lung or frozen PBMC. There were around 72 donors, all of them untreated patients with early-stage non-small cell lung cancer.

The source was PBMCs, collected at surgery. The V gene is TRBV7-2, the J gene TRBJ2-2, with no clear D. This receptor was taken from a male donor with early-stage non-small cell lung cancer. The CDR3 DNA is TGTGCCAGCAGCATCGCCACCGGGCTACATAACACCGGGGAGCTGTTTTTT. Translation gives CASSIATGLHNTGELFF.